These T cell receptor beta chains were read from a single sample in a study of technical replicates of blood from several donors. The assay was immunoSEQ multiplex PCR, and TCRdb's table has in-frame clones only and misses some. The table has nearly 70,000 clones, about 91% seen once; the top ten hold 0.38%. Sequenced: T cells isolated from PBMCs. These TCRs come from a human donor in good health. Both conserved end residues are trimmed from each CDR3.

V gene	J gene	CDR3 protein
TRBV4-1	TRBJ2-7	ASSQETRQGAGEQY
TRBV6-5	TRBJ2-7	ASSRPTSGAYEQY
TRBV6-4	TRBJ2-3	ASSDGTSGSTDTQY
TRBV19	TRBJ1-5	ASSITGANQPQH
TRBV27	TRBJ2-1	ASSLTNYNEQF
TRBV7-9	TRBJ2-5	ASSSRREETQY
TRBV27	TRBJ2-1	ASSFLDRDNNEQF
TRBV7-6	TRBJ2-5	ASSLARRIQETQY
TRBV7-2	TRBJ2-1	ASSPGLVLNNEQF
TRBV6-6	TRBJ1-4	ASSFFLPNEKLF
TRBV21-1	TRBJ1-2	ASSYYT
TRBV4-1	TRBJ2-7	ASSQEGPRDEQY
TRBV11-3	TRBJ2-1	ASSLAGQYNEQF
TRBV10-3	TRBJ1-3	AIRDRGGGNTIY